Shown below are 24 T cell receptor beta chains from a single sample sequenced in a study of T cell responses to AZD1222 COVID-19 vaccine. The table came from immunoSEQ multiplex PCR; TCRdb's copy has only in-frame clones and leaves some out. This sample has around 140,000 clones, with 70% to 90% found just once. Material: peripheral blood, obtained on day 0 of AZD1222 vaccination. All receptors derive from an adult in good health.

V gene TRBV6-2 or TRBV6-3 combines with J gene TRBJ1-6, with 8 bases matching TRBD1. J was trimmed by 3 bases and V by 5 bases; bases with no gene match: 3. Germline CDR1 and CDR2: MNHEY and SVGEGT. The CDR3 runs 15 residues. CDR3 sequence (DNA): TGTGCCAGCAGTAAGACAGGGGTCTATAATTCACCCCTCCACTTT. Encoded protein: CASSKTGVYNSPLHF.

This clone has more than one count but fewer than ten. The chain uses TRBV6-2 or TRBV6-3 and TRBJ1-5; D is possibly TRBD1 (6 bases). The CDR3 is 14 amino acids. Between the trimmed V and J ends, which lost 5 bases and 11 bases, there was a span of 19 bases. Germline CDR1 and CDR2: MNHEY and SVGEGT. CDR3 DNA: TGTGCCAGCAGTCTAACCGGGACAAGTGGGGCCCAGCATTTT. Amino acids: CASSLTGTSGAQHF.

CDR3 residues: CASSSTPGVLGAFF. The CDR3, as DNA: TGTGCCAGCAGTTCCACCCCCGGTGTCTTGGGTGCTTTCTTT. The rearrangement links TRBV27 to TRBJ1-1, with D unclear. The V end was cut by 4 bases, the J end by 11 bases, with 20 bases between. Germline CDR1 reads MNHEY; CDR2 reads SMNVEV (reference sequence). There are 14 residues in the CDR3.

As concerns this clone: Compared with germline, one end of the junction differs, possibly owing to a read error. J is TRBJ1-6 and V is TRBV3-1 (or the pseudogene TRBV3-2); D unresolved. CDR3 length: 13 residues. Germline CDR1 LGHDT, CDR2 YNNKEL (reference sequence). The CDR3: CASRQDTKSPLHF. CDR3 sequence (DNA): TGTGCCAGCAGACAAGATACAAAGTCACCCCTCCACTTT.

The chain combines TRBV30 with TRBJ1-2; TRBD1 matches 10 bases. The CDR3 is 14 residues long. Germline V gene data show CDR1 as GTSNPN and CDR2 as SVGIG (reference sequence). Losses at the gene ends were 4 bases for V and 7 bases for J; bases not matched to a gene: 9. CDR3 loop: CAWKKDRGWGGYTF. The CDR3 DNA is TGTGCCTGGAAAAAGGACAGGGGGTGGGGTGGCTACACCTTC.

In DNA, the CDR3 is TGTGCCAGCTCAACCGTGGGGACGGAAGAGACCCAGTACTTC. Translation gives CASSTVGTEETQYF. The V gene is TRBV18, the J gene TRBJ2-5, with D tentatively TRBD1 or TRBD2 (5 bases each). V was shortened by 5 bases and J by 3 bases, with 13 bases between the two germline ends. Germline lookup yields CDR1 KGHSH and CDR2 LQKENI. The CDR3 is 14 residues long. Looking up the rest from reference TRBV18 and TRBJ2-5 gives the full variable domain: NAGVMQNPRHLVRRRGQEARLRCSPMKGHSHVYWYRQLPEEGLKFMVYLQKENIIDESGMPKERFSAEFPKEGPSILRIQQVVRGDSAAYFCASSTVGTEETQYFGPGTRLLVL.

The chain couples TRBV13 to TRBJ1-2, with D perhaps TRBD1 (6 bases). The CDR3 has 14 amino acids. In germline, CDR1 is PRHDT, CDR2 FYEKMQ (reference sequence). Trimming stripped 1 base from V and 8 bases from J, with 14 bases between. CDR3 coding DNA: TGTGCCAGCAGCTTAGCACACAGGGATGCGGGCTACACCTTC. Protein sequence: CASSLAHRDAGYTF.

The V call is TRBV18, the J call TRBJ2-7; 8 bases are shared with TRBD2. V shed 6 bases, J shed 5 bases, and the junction held 12 bases outside the gene matches. CDR3 length: 15 residues. Germline CDR1 reads KGHSH; CDR2 reads LQKENI. CDR3 sequence (DNA): TGTGCCAGCTCCTCACGGAGCGGGAGTCCCAACGAGCAGTACTTC. It is translated as CASSSRSGSPNEQYF.

The chain recombines TRBV14 with TRBJ1-1, with 8 bases fitting TRBD1. The CDR3 extends over 15 amino acids. Germline values: CDR1 SGHDN, CDR2 FVKESK. The junction had 14 bases not matched to a gene; V was cut back by 4 bases and J by 10 bases. For the CDR3, the DNA is TGTGCCAGCAGCCTAACGGGGGACAGGCCGTGGCGAGCTTTCTTT. It encodes CASSLTGDRPWRAFF.

The CDR3 DNA is TGTGCCAGCAGCTTAGTTCCTAGCGGAGACTATTACGAGCAGTACTTC. Amino acids: CASSLVPSGDYYEQYF. The chain recombines TRBV13 with TRBJ2-7; 7 bases are shared with TRBD2. Unmatched junction bases numbered 10, after V lost 1 base and J lost 4 bases. This CDR3 comprises 16 residues. CDR1 is PRHDT and CDR2 is FYEKMQ in the germline V gene (reference sequence).

CDR3 in amino acids: CASSPLGTGGGPYEQYF. The CDR3 DNA reads TGTGCCAGCAGTCCACTGGGGACAGGGGGAGGACCCTACGAGCAGTACTTC. V usage is TRBV27 and J usage is TRBJ2-7; 11 bases agree with TRBD1. Germline loops: CDR1 MNHEY, CDR2 SMNVEV (reference sequence). The CDR3 spans 17 residues. With 5 bases clipped from V and 2 bases from J, the junction kept 11 bases outside the gene matches.

CDR3 protein: CASSYSGSNTDTQYF. The CDR3 DNA sequence: TGTGCCAGCAGTTATAGTGGGTCAAACACAGATACGCAGTATTTT. The chain is built from TRBV6-6 and TRBJ2-3; D is ambiguous. V was pared by 3 bases and J by 2 bases, with 12 bases between. This CDR3 is 15 amino acids long. Per germline, CDR1 MNHNY and CDR2 SVGAGI (reference sequence).

The V call is TRBV6-6, the J call TRBJ1-2; the D gene is possibly TRBD1 (6 bases). The V gene lost 8 bases and the J gene lost 0 bases, with 19 bases spanning the gap. The length of the CDR3 is 16 residues. From germline, CDR1 is MNHNY and CDR2 SVGAGI (reference sequence). For the CDR3, the DNA is TGTGCCAGCGCTACCGGGACACAATATGCTAACTATGGCTACACCTTC. It specifies CASATGTQYANYGYTF.

The V gene is TRBV18, the J gene TRBJ2-2, with D hard to call. This CDR3 is 15 amino acids long. Germline V gives CDR1 KGHSH, CDR2 LQKENI. V dropped 4 bases and J dropped 2 bases, with 11 bases sitting between them. CDR3 amino acids: CASSRTTVNTGELFF. The CDR3 nucleotides read TGTGCCAGCTCACGGACGACGGTTAACACCGGGGAGCTGTTTTTT. Looking up the rest from reference TRBV18 and TRBJ2-2 gives the full variable domain: NAGVMQNPRHLVRRRGQEARLRCSPMKGHSHVYWYRQLPEEGLKFMVYLQKENIIDESGMPKERFSAEFPKEGPSILRIQQVVRGDSAAYFCASSRTTVNTGELFFGEGSRLTVL.

This chain joins TRBV5-1 and TRBJ2-2; D is unresolved. V was shortened by 0 bases and J by 7 bases, with 7 bases between the two germline ends. Germline CDR1 is SGHRS and CDR2 is YFSETQ. The CDR3 is 13 residues long. The CDR3: CASSLAADGELFF. Here the CDR3 DNA reads TGCGCCAGCAGCTTGGCAGCCGACGGGGAGCTGTTTTTT.

The chain has TRBV9 and TRBJ2-3; tentative D call: TRBD2 (5 bases). This CDR3 spans 15 amino acids. Germline CDR1 is SGDLS and CDR2 is YYNGEE. Trimming shortened V by 0 bases and J by 1 base, and 9 bases separated the two germline ends. CDR3 region: CASSVDSGGTDTQYF. For the CDR3, the DNA is TGTGCCAGCAGCGTAGATTCCGGGGGCACAGATACGCAGTATTTT.

V gene TRBV5-8 combines with J gene TRBJ1-1; 9 positions match TRBD1. The CDR3 contains 16 residues. CDR1 is SGHTS, CDR2 YDEGEE, per germline. V was pared by 2 bases and J by 8 bases, with 13 bases of the junction left unmatched. The DNA for the CDR3 is TGTGCCAGCAGCTTCCGGGCCGGGACAGGGAATAGAGAAGCTTTCTTT. Amino acids: CASSFRAGTGNREAFF.

In this sample, this clone turned up a few times. The chain uses TRBV28 and TRBJ1-2; 10 nucleotides match TRBD1. V dropped 3 bases and J dropped 3; count of bases not matched to a gene: 4. Germline V CDR1 and CDR2: MDHEN, SYDVKM. The CDR3 is made up of 15 amino acids. CDR3 sequence: CASSFAGTGDYGYTF. The CDR3 DNA follows: TGTGCCAGCAGTTTTGCCGGGACAGGGGACTATGGCTACACCTTC.

CDR3 in amino acids: CASSGSGSYSGEQYF. CDR3 DNA sequence: TGTGCCAGCAGCGGGAGCGGGAGCTATTCGGGTGAGCAGTACTTC. The V gene is TRBV7-2, the J gene TRBJ2-7; TRBD2 aligns across 8 bases. The CDR3 runs to 15 residues. Trimming at V came to 5 bases and at J to 7 bases, leaving 13 bases not matched to a gene. Per the germline V gene, CDR1 is SGHTA and CDR2 is FQGNSA.

This clone was detected once. This sequence joins TRBV5-1 and TRBJ1-3, with D possibly TRBD1 on 5 matching bases. The germline V and J ends were trimmed by 3 bases and 0 bases, with 10 bases remaining between them. From germline, CDR1 is SGHRS and CDR2 YFSETQ. CDR3 length: 15 amino acids. CDR3 sequence reads: CASSYGTNSGNTIYF. CDR3 DNA sequence: TGCGCCAGCAGCTACGGGACGAACTCTGGAAACACCATATATTTT.

This sequence joins TRBV7-9 and TRBJ2-1, with TRBD1 as a possible D gene (5 bases). The V gene lost 6 bases and the J gene lost 3 bases, with 9 bases spanning the gap. The germline V gene has CDR1 SEHNR and CDR2 FQNEAQ (reference sequence). The CDR3 totals 13 residues. CDR3 coding DNA: TGTGCCAGCAGTCAAACAGGCTACAATGAGCAGTTCTTC. It is translated as CASSQTGYNEQFF.

The chain combines TRBV28 with TRBJ2-7; 12 nucleotides align to TRBD1. CDR1 and CDR2 (germline): MDHEN, SYDVKM. The CDR3 runs to 15 residues. J was trimmed by 5 bases and V by 5 bases; bases with no gene match: 7. The CDR3 loop is CASSVGQGAYHEQYF. Here the CDR3 DNA reads TGTGCCAGCAGTGTGGGACAGGGGGCGTACCACGAGCAGTACTTC.

On this clone: Other DNA sequences in the same sample also yield this CDR3. This chain joins TRBV6-5 and TRBJ1-4, with a weak D call TRBD1 (5 bases). The CDR3 has 14 residues. CDR1 MNHEY and CDR2 SVGAGI come from the germline V gene. Trimming cost V 0 bases and J 5 bases, with 7 bases left between them. CDR3 in amino acids: CASSYSGGNEKLFF. DNA of the CDR3: TGTGCCAGCAGTTACTCGGGGGGAAATGAAAAACTGTTTTTT.

The chain joins TRBV7-2 to TRBJ1-5; D call uncertain. Germline CDR1 and CDR2: SGHTA and FQGNSA. V was pared by 4 bases and J by 6 bases, with 10 bases between. The CDR3 contains 13 residues. The CDR3, as DNA: TGTGCCAGCAGCTGGCAGTTAGGTCAGCCCCAGCATTTT. Its protein product is CASSWQLGQPQHF.